This TCR beta chain was captured in a study of blood T cell repertoires in COVID-19. At the level of the study: Nucleic acid was either cDNA or gDNA, and it came from T cells, B-cell-depleted T cells, or PBMCs.

The CDR3 totals 15 residues. Germline loops: CDR1 LGHNA, CDR2 YSLEER. V was pared by 4 bases and J by 2 bases, with 6 bases of the junction left unmatched. Seattle participants joined during active infection and were tracked over time. The method was immunoSEQ multiplex PCR; TCRdb's version includes in-frame clones alone and lacks a portion of them. The sample has some 390,000 clones; 75% to 90% are singletons. The sample consisted of peripheral blood. The chain has TRBV4-3 and TRBJ2-7, with TRBD1 identical over 9 bases. The source of this sequence is a middle-aged woman with COVID-19, enrolled during active disease. CDR3 bases: TGCGCCAGCAGCCTGGGCCGGGACAGGGCCTACGAGCAGTACTTC. It specifies CASSLGRDRAYEQYF.